The following is a T cell receptor (beta chain) sequence with its context. Its cognate antigen is unknown. These data are taken from a study of cytomegalovirus exposure and HLA in healthy donors. The study, taken as a whole, reports: Diagnosis of cytomegalovirus status made by the classifier reportedly showed high specificity and sensitivity. Through in vitro validation, a few CMV-associated chains were shown to be specific for CMV antigens.

Some clones are missing from TCRdb's copy, which holds only in-frame ones; the method was immunoSEQ multiplex PCR. The table shows 100,000 to 150,000 clones, with about nine tenths occurring only once. Trimming took 6 bases from V and 6 from J; bases not matched to a gene: 11. Germline loops: CDR1 MNHEY, CDR2 SVGAGI. The CDR3 consists of 15 residues. The sample was PBMCs. The chain combines TRBV6-5 with TRBJ1-5; 7 nucleotides match TRBD1. The TCR comes from a man aged 18 to 30 in good health and CMV-seronegative. DNA for the CDR3: TGTGCCAGCAGAAAGGACAGGTCTTGGGGTCAGCCCCAGCATTTT. Encoded protein: CASRKDRSWGQPQHF.